This passage covers 20 T cell receptor beta chains from one sample sequenced in a study of blood T cell repertoires in COVID-19. Sequenced by immunoSEQ multiplex PCR; TCRdb stores in-frame clones only, minus some. Here the sample spans about 300,000 clones, more than 70% being singletons. What was sequenced was peripheral blood. All receptors derive from a woman between 25 and 40 years old with COVID-19, enrolled during active disease.

This chain uses TRBV10-1 with TRBJ1-5; TRBD1 aligns across 10 bases. The CDR3 totals 14 residues. The V gene's germline CDR1 is WNHNN and CDR2 SYGVQD (reference sequence). J lost 2 bases, V lost 6 bases, and 1 base had no gene match. CDR3 residues: CASRTGGCNQPQHF. CDR3 in DNA: TGCGCCAGCAGGACAGGGGGCTGCAATCAGCCCCAGCATTTT.

The chain uses TRBV28 and TRBJ1-2; 7 bases are shared with TRBD1. From germline, CDR1 is MDHEN and CDR2 SYDVKM. This CDR3 comprises 17 residues. Germline trimming cut 1 base from V and 4 bases from J; bases unmatched to any gene: 12. The CDR3 here is CASSLLPGGKISYGYTF. In DNA form, the CDR3 reads TGTGCCAGCAGTTTATTACCAGGGGGTAAGATTAGCTATGGCTACACCTTC.

V usage is TRBV11-3 and J usage is TRBJ2-3, with a weak D call TRBD1 (6 bases). The germline V gene encodes CDR1 SGHNT and CDR2 YENEEA. V lost 4 bases to trimming and J lost 5 bases, with 10 bases between them. The CDR3 extends over 13 amino acids. CDR3 residues: CASSSTGRDTQYF. The CDR3 DNA sequence: TGTGCCAGCAGCTCCACAGGGAGAGATACGCAGTATTTT.

The V call is TRBV9, the J call TRBJ1-6; D might be TRBD1 (6 bases). Trimming took 3 bases from V and 4 from J, leaving 14 bases between them. This CDR3 spans 16 amino acids. Germline CDR1 is SGDLS and CDR2 is YYNGEE. The DNA of the CDR3 is TGTGCCAGCAGCGAGGGCGGGGGGGCGTATAATTCACCCCTCCACTTT. It is translated as CASSEGGGAYNSPLHF.

The chain employs TRBV3-1 (or the pseudogene TRBV3-2) and TRBJ1-2; D is unresolved. Germline V gene data show CDR1 as LGHDT and CDR2 as YNNKEL (reference sequence). V gave up 5 bases and J gave up 9 bases, with 16 bases separating them. CDR3 length equals 13 residues. CDR3 nucleotide sequence: TGTGCCAGCAGCAGTCGAACTAGGAAGAGCTACACCTTC. Its translation: CASSSRTRKSYTF.

V is TRBV2 and J is TRBJ2-3; 8 bases align to TRBD2. The V and J ends lost 4 bases and 5 bases, in that order; junction bases with no gene match: 11. Germline CDR1 reads SNHLY; CDR2 reads FYNNEI. This CDR3 contains 16 residues. The CDR3: CASSAGSGGLKDTQYF. CDR3 DNA sequence: TGTGCCAGCAGTGCGGGGAGCGGGGGCCTCAAAGATACGCAGTATTTT.

The CDR3 DNA is TGCAGTGCTAGTCTGCTAGCGGGGGGCCTACTCTCCTACAATGAGCAGTTCTTC. Translation gives CSASLLAGGLLSYNEQFF. The J gene is TRBJ2-1, the V gene TRBV20-1, with 11 positions matching TRBD2. In germline, CDR1 is DFQATT, CDR2 SNEGSKA (reference sequence). CDR3 length equals 18 residues. The J segment lost 0 bases and the V segment lost 3 bases, leaving 10 bases of the junction unmatched.

This clone came up once. This CDR3 reads CASSIELSRDRGNTEAFF. The CDR3 coding sequence is TGTGCCAGTAGTATAGAATTAAGCCGGGACAGGGGAAACACTGAAGCTTTCTTT. The chain employs TRBV19 and TRBJ1-1, with TRBD1 matching 10 bases. Trimming took 0 bases from V and 2 from J; bases not matched to a gene: 9. The V gene's germline CDR1 is LNHDA and CDR2 SQIVND (reference sequence). The CDR3 length is 18 residues.

V is TRBV4-1 and J is TRBJ2-1; 13 nucleotides line up with TRBD2. The CDR3 spans 16 residues. Trimming at V came to 1 base and at J to 7 bases, leaving 4 bases not matched to a gene. Per the germline V gene, CDR1 is MGHRA and CDR2 is YSYEKL. This chain's CDR3 is CASSQVLAGGPNEQFF. The CDR3 DNA follows: TGCGCCAGCAGCCAAGTACTAGCGGGGGGGCCTAATGAGCAGTTCTTC.

This chain joins TRBV28 and TRBJ1-4; D remains unclear. The germline V and J ends were trimmed by 6 bases and 3 bases, with 11 bases remaining between them. CDR1 is MDHEN and CDR2 is SYDVKM in the germline V gene. The CDR3 loop spans 14 amino acids. CDR3 residues: CASSPGGPNEKLFF. CDR3 bases: TGTGCCAGCAGCCCCGGAGGCCCTAATGAAAAACTGTTTTTT.

V usage is TRBV6-6 and J usage is TRBJ2-7; D remains ambiguous. In germline, CDR1 is MNHNY, CDR2 SVGAGI (reference sequence). V dropped 2 bases and J dropped 3 bases, with 8 bases sitting between them. The CDR3 sequence is 13 residues long. For the CDR3, the DNA is TGTGCCAGCAGTTACGCCCAGTACTACGAGCAGTACTTC. As protein: CASSYAQYYEQYF.

V gene TRBV19 combines with J gene TRBJ1-1; D remains ambiguous. The CDR3 length is 15 residues. V was shortened by 4 bases and J by 6 bases, with 18 bases between the two germline ends. Germline CDR1 LNHDA, CDR2 SQIVND (reference sequence). The CDR3 region has the DNA TGTGCCAGTAGTAGGCACGGGGTAACCAACCCTGAAGCTTTCTTT. As protein: CASSRHGVTNPEAFF.

This sequence joins TRBV6-2 or TRBV6-3 and TRBJ2-2; maybe TRBD1 (5 bases). This CDR3 comprises 13 residues. Germline V lookup: CDR1 MNHEY, CDR2 SVGEGT. Trimming pared 2 bases from V and 6 bases from J, leaving 7 bases between. The CDR3 nucleotides are TGTGCCAGCAGTTACGGGGCGCCCGGGGAGCTGTTTTTT. Translating it yields CASSYGAPGELFF.

A remark on this clone: Different DNA sequences within this sample yield the same CDR3. The CDR3 is CASSLGRRTEAFF. Written as DNA, the CDR3 is TGTGCCAGCAGCCTTGGGAGGAGGACTGAAGCTTTCTTT. The rearrangement joins TRBV11-3 to TRBJ1-1; D not certain. The germline V gene encodes CDR1 SGHNT and CDR2 YENEEA. V dropped 5 bases and J dropped 5 bases, with 12 bases sitting between them. This CDR3 has 13 amino acids.

As for this clone: This sample includes further DNA sequences coding for the same CDR3. This chain joins TRBV5-6 and TRBJ1-5, with TRBD1 matching over 10 bases. After removal of 2 bases from V and 5 bases from J, the junction contained 1 base not matched to a gene. The CDR3 has 14 residues. Looked up from germline, CDR1 is SGHDT and CDR2 is YYEEEE. The CDR3 reads CASSFGQGDQPQHF. CDR3 nucleotide sequence: TGTGCCAGCAGCTTCGGACAGGGGGATCAGCCCCAGCATTTT.

V is TRBV6-6 and J is TRBJ1-1; D ambiguous. CDR3 length: 13 amino acids. Trimming removed 4 bases at V and 6 bases at J, with 12 bases between. The germline CDR1 and CDR2 sequences are MNHNY and SVGAGI (reference sequence). CDR3 DNA sequence: TGTGCCAGCAGTTTTGCTGGGCTGTCTGAAGCTTTCTTT. This encodes CASSFAGLSEAFF.

This chain links TRBV12-3 or TRBV12-4 with TRBJ2-1; tentatively, D is TRBD1 (6 bases). V gave up 5 bases and J gave up 10 bases, with 9 bases separating them. This CDR3 spans 11 amino acids. The CDR3 spells CASSPGDEQFF. The CDR3, as DNA: TGTGCCAGCAGTCCAGGGGACGAGCAGTTCTTC.

This clone was seen a few times. The chain combines TRBV7-6 with TRBJ2-3, with 10 bases fitting TRBD2. V gave up 2 bases and J gave up 1 base; unmatched junction bases: 0. CDR1 is SGHVS, CDR2 FNYEAQ, per germline. This CDR3 is 15 amino acids long. CDR3 nucleotide sequence: TGTGCCAGCAGCTTACTAGCGGGGGGCACAGATACGCAGTATTTT. Amino acids: CASSLLAGGTDTQYF.

The gene calls are TRBV7-6 and TRBJ1-2; TRBD1 might be the D (6 bases). CDR1 is SGHVS and CDR2 is FNYEAQ in the germline V gene. Trimming pared 0 bases from V and 8 bases from J, leaving 19 bases between. The CDR3 runs to 16 residues. In DNA, the CDR3 is TGTGCCAGCAGCTTAGCTCCCGGGGGGCATGGTGAGGGCTACACCTTC. Translated, it gives CASSLAPGGHGEGYTF.

This chain joins TRBV11-2 and TRBJ1-2, with D uncertain. V dropped 4 bases and J dropped 4 bases, with 16 bases sitting between them. Germline V gene lookup returns CDR1 SGHAT and CDR2 FQNNGV. The CDR3 totals 15 residues. CDR3 sequence (DNA): TGTGCCAGCAGCTCCCCTAAGGCGGGCGGCTATGGCTACACCTTC. It specifies CASSSPKAGGYGYTF.